Listed below are T cell receptor beta chains from one sample, sequenced in a study of blood T cell repertoires in COVID-19. TCRdb keeps only in-frame clones here, not all; method: immunoSEQ multiplex PCR. The table shows around 31,000 clones, with about 89% occurring only once. The material sequenced was peripheral blood. These receptors originate from a man in his 60s with acute or convalescent COVID-19. The CDR3 runs from the conserved cysteine through the conserved F or W. D genes are given only for firm matches. Clone size appears in some rows only: once, few, many, or a class for an expanded clone.

J: TRBJ2-5
V: TRBV12-3/TRBV12-4
D: TRBD2
size: .
DNA: TGTGCCAGCAGTTTATGGGGAGGGGAGACCCAGTACTTC
CDR3: CASSLWGGETQYF

J: TRBJ1-3
V: TRBV19
D: .
size: .
DNA: TGTGCCAGTAGTCTTAGTGGAAACACCATATATTTT
CDR3: CASSLSGNTIYF

J: TRBJ1-3
V: TRBV5-1
D: .
size: .
DNA: TGCGCCAGCAGCTTGGACAGGGTCTCTGGAAACACCATATATTTT
CDR3: CASSLDRVSGNTIYF

J: TRBJ2-2
V: TRBV9
D: .
size: .
DNA: TGTGCCAGCAGCGTAGCTGGGGGGTTCCCCGGGGAGCTGTTTTTT
CDR3: CASSVAGGFPGELFF

J: TRBJ2-2
V: TRBV2
D: .
size: .
DNA: TGTGCCAGCAGCTCCGGGGACTGGGGCGCGAACACCGGGGAGCTGTTTTTT
CDR3: CASSSGDWGANTGELFF

J: TRBJ1-2
V: TRBV7-9
D: TRBD1
size: .
DNA: TGTGCCAGCAGCTTAGGACTGACAGGGGGTGATGGCTACACCTTC
CDR3: CASSLGLTGGDGYTF

J: TRBJ1-3
V: TRBV9
D: .
size: .
DNA: TGTGCCAGCAGCCCGCAACCTACTGGAAACACCATATATTTT
CDR3: CASSPQPTGNTIYF

J: TRBJ1-2
V: TRBV5-8
D: .
size: .
DNA: TGTGCCAGCAGCTTCGATTCCCGGAGGAGCTATGGCTACACCTTC
CDR3: CASSFDSRRSYGYTF

J: TRBJ2-1
V: TRBV18
D: .
size: .
DNA: TGTGCCAGCTCACTGTGGGAGAATGAGCAGTTCTTC
CDR3: CASSLWENEQFF

J: TRBJ2-5
V: TRBV12-5
D: TRBD1
size: .
DNA: TGTGCTAGTGGCCGAAACCAGGGGGCGGGAGAGACCCAGTACTTC
CDR3: CASGRNQGAGETQYF

J: TRBJ1-2
V: TRBV3-1/TRBV3-2
D: .
size: .
DNA: TGTGCCAGCAGCCAGGCGGACATGATCTATGGCTACACCTTC
CDR3: CASSQADMIYGYTF

J: TRBJ2-2
V: TRBV5-1
D: .
size: .
DNA: TGCGCCAGCAGCTTTGGGGGCAACACCGGGGAGCTGTTTTTT
CDR3: CASSFGGNTGELFF

J: TRBJ1-3
V: TRBV5-4
D: .
size: .
DNA: TGTGCCAGCAGCAAGGACGGGAACTCTGGAAACACCATATATTTT
CDR3: CASSKDGNSGNTIYF

J: TRBJ2-2
V: TRBV5-4
D: .
size: .
DNA: TGTGCCAGCAGCTATCAGGGTGTCACCGGGGAGCTGTTTTTT
CDR3: CASSYQGVTGELFF

J: TRBJ1-2
V: TRBV6-2/TRBV6-3
D: .
size: .
DNA: TGTGCCAGCAGTTACTCGTCGGTTTTTGGCTACACCTTC
CDR3: CASSYSSVFGYTF

J: TRBJ2-7
V: TRBV6-2/TRBV6-3
D: .
size: .
DNA: TGTGCCAGCAGTTACGGCACCTCCTACGAGCAGTACTTC
CDR3: CASSYGTSYEQYF

J: TRBJ2-5
V: TRBV11-2
D: .
size: once
DNA: TGTGCCAGCAGCCCAGGTGTCACTCGTTATCAAGAGACCCAGTACTTC
CDR3: CASSPGVTRYQETQYF

J: TRBJ1-2
V: TRBV6-1
D: .
size: few
DNA: TGTGCCAGCAGTGAGTCCCAGGGGACGGTCTATGGCTACACCTTC
CDR3: CASSESQGTVYGYTF

J: TRBJ1-2
V: TRBV7-8
D: TRBD1
size: .
DNA: TGTGCCAGCAGCTTAGGGACAGGGGCGCAGTGGAGCTACACCTTC
CDR3: CASSLGTGAQWSYTF

J: TRBJ1-6
V: TRBV2
D: .
size: .
DNA: TGTGCCAGCAGGGAGGACGGTTCCTATAATTCACCCCTCCACTTT
CDR3: CASREDGSYNSPLHF

J: TRBJ1-2
V: TRBV15
D: .
size: .
DNA: TGTGCCACCAGCAGAGATCCAGGGAACTATGGCTACACCTTC
CDR3: CATSRDPGNYGYTF

J: TRBJ1-4
V: TRBV4-1
D: TRBD1
size: .
DNA: TGCGCCAGCAGCCGGACAGGGGGGGAAAAACTGTTTTTT
CDR3: CASSRTGGEKLFF

J: TRBJ2-2
V: TRBV7-8
D: TRBD1
size: .
DNA: TGTGCCAGCAGCCTCCGGGACAGGGCAACCGGGGAGCTGTTTTTT
CDR3: CASSLRDRATGELFF

J: TRBJ1-2
V: TRBV5-1
D: TRBD1
size: .
DNA: TGCGCCAGCAGCACGGGACAGCAACGCTATGGCTACACCTTC
CDR3: CASSTGQQRYGYTF

J: TRBJ2-1
V: TRBV24-1
D: TRBD2
size: .
DNA: TGTGCCACCAGTGATTATAAAGGAAATAGCGGGAGGGCTTACAATGAGCAGTTCTTC
CDR3: CATSDYKGNSGRAYNEQFF

J: TRBJ1-3
V: TRBV28
D: TRBD1
size: .
DNA: TGTGCCAGCAGCTGGCCCGGACAGGCGGGAAACACCATATATTTT
CDR3: CASSWPGQAGNTIYF

J: TRBJ2-1
V: TRBV9
D: .
size: .
DNA: TGTGCCAGCAGCCCCCGGAGAACCAATGAGCAGTTCTTC
CDR3: CASSPRRTNEQFF

J: TRBJ2-5
V: TRBV6-6
D: .
size: .
DNA: TGTGCCAGCAGTTACTCTGCGGGCCAGAAGTATGAGACCCAGTACTTC
CDR3: CASSYSAGQKYETQYF

J: TRBJ2-1
V: TRBV19
D: .
size: once
DNA: TGTGCCAGTAGTATAGGAGCGAGGGGCAGGGGAAGGAATGAGCAGTTCTTC
CDR3: CASSIGARGRGRNEQFF

J: TRBJ1-4
V: TRBV11-3
D: .
size: .
DNA: TGTGCCAGCAGCTCCCGGACTGCCGCAACTAATGAAAAACTGTTTTTT
CDR3: CASSSRTAATNEKLFF

J: TRBJ2-1
V: TRBV4-3
D: TRBD2
size: .
DNA: TGCGCCAGCAGCCAAGGACTAGGACTAGCGGGAGTTGAGCAGTTCTTC
CDR3: CASSQGLGLAGVEQFF

J: TRBJ2-1
V: TRBV6-6
D: TRBD2
size: .
DNA: TGTGCCAGCAGTTACACCGCGGGAGGTAACTATGAGCAGTTCTTC
CDR3: CASSYTAGGNYEQFF

J: TRBJ2-2
V: TRBV11-2
D: .
size: .
DNA: TGTGCCAGCAGCCCCGAGGGTCTAACCGGGGAGCTGTTTTTT
CDR3: CASSPEGLTGELFF

J: TRBJ2-3
V: TRBV5-6
D: TRBD2
size: .
DNA: TGTGCCAGCAGCTTTAGGGGACTAGCGGGAGCTGGAGATACGCAGTATTTT
CDR3: CASSFRGLAGAGDTQYF

J: TRBJ1-1
V: TRBV21-1
D: .
size: .
DNA: TGTGCCAGCAACGGGGGTTGTGTCACTGAAGCTTTCTTT
CDR3: CASNGGCVTEAFF

J: TRBJ1-2
V: TRBV9
D: TRBD1
size: .
DNA: TGTGCCAGCAGCGACCGGGACAGGGGATACTATGGCTACACCTTC
CDR3: CASSDRDRGYYGYTF

J: TRBJ2-3
V: TRBV4-2
D: .
size: .
DNA: TGTGCCAGCAGCCAAGTGCCGAACCCCGGGAGCTCAGATACGCAGTATTTT
CDR3: CASSQVPNPGSSDTQYF

J: TRBJ2-7
V: TRBV10-1
D: .
size: .
DNA: TGCGCCAGCAGTGAGACGCAGGGTATCGAGCAGTACTTC
CDR3: CASSETQGIEQYF

J: TRBJ1-2
V: TRBV6-5
D: TRBD1
size: .
DNA: TGTGCCAGCAGAGAGGCAGGGGGCGATGGCTACACCTTC
CDR3: CASREAGGDGYTF

J: TRBJ2-5
V: TRBV6-5
D: .
size: .
DNA: TGTGCCAGCAGTCCCGGGGGGCAGTACCAAGAGACCCAGTACTTC
CDR3: CASSPGGQYQETQYF

J: TRBJ2-5
V: TRBV19
D: .
size: .
DNA: TGTGCCAGTAGGTCGGCGGAAGTAGAGACCCAGTACTTC
CDR3: CASRSAEVETQYF

J: TRBJ1-4
V: TRBV23-1
D: .
size: .
DNA: TGCGCCAGCAGTCGAGGGGCCCGACAGGCGGAAAAACTGTTTTTT
CDR3: CASSRGARQAEKLFF

J: TRBJ2-7
V: TRBV5-1
D: TRBD2
size: once
DNA: TGCGCCAGCAGCTTGGCGACTAGCGGGCCGGGCGAGCAGTACTTC
CDR3: CASSLATSGPGEQYF